This T cell receptor beta chain was sequenced during a study of shared T cell receptors in the human thymus. The CDR3 totals 17 residues. Germline CDR1 and CDR2: LGHNA and YSLEER. Germline trimming cut 1 base from V and 0 bases from J; bases unmatched to any gene: 8. Measured with immunoSEQ multiplex PCR; TCRdb has only the in-frame clones, and not every one. Among roughly 550,000 clones listed, about 80% were seen once. This sample also appeared in a second study, on human thymus T cells.

The sequence came from a boy younger than two with a congenital heart defect. The material sequenced was thymocytes. V and J are TRBV4-3 and TRBJ2-7; 8 nucleotides agree with TRBD1. The CDR3 DNA is TGCGCCAGCAGCCAAGCCTTAGAGGACAGGGACTCCTACGAGCAGTACTTC. Translation: CASSQALEDRDSYEQYF.